The rows below give T cell receptor beta chains drawn from one sample of a study of cytomegalovirus exposure and HLA in healthy donors. Data came from immunoSEQ multiplex PCR; TCRdb stores just in-frame clones and leaves some out. The sample consists of 100,000 to 150,000 clones, 65% to 75% of them appearing once. The sample taken for sequencing was PBMCs. Receptor source: a woman between 50 and 59 years old in good health and CMV-seropositive. Each CDR3 is given with its conserved first and last residue. A D gene is named only where the DNA matches it firmly. Some rows have no size entry. The others give once, few or many, or a class for an expanded clone.

clone size: NA; J gene: TRBJ2-3; V gene: TRBV10-3; D gene: TRBD1; CDR3 DNA: TGTGCCATCACTCGCGGACAGGGGGGCACAGATACGCAGTATTTT; CDR3 protein: CAITRGQGGTDTQYF
clone size: NA; J gene: TRBJ1-6; V gene: TRBV27; D gene: TRBD1; CDR3 DNA: TGTGCCAGCAGTTTATATTGGCAGGGGGCGAGCTCCTATAATTCACCCCTCCACTTT; CDR3 protein: CASSLYWQGASSYNSPLHF
clone size: NA; J gene: TRBJ2-7; V gene: TRBV13; D gene: TRBD2; CDR3 DNA: TGTGCCAGCAGGCGGGGGGGGGCGGCCTACGAGCAGTACTTC; CDR3 protein: CASRRGGAAYEQYF
clone size: NA; J gene: TRBJ2-1; V gene: TRBV9; D gene: TRBD2; CDR3 DNA: TGTGCCAGCAGCGTAGGGGGCGGGGGGTACAATGAGCAGTTCTTC; CDR3 protein: CASSVGGGGYNEQFF
clone size: NA; J gene: TRBJ2-7; V gene: TRBV4-1; D gene: NA; CDR3 DNA: TGCGCCAGCAGCCAAGAGGTGCTGACGGGGTACGACGAGCAGTACTTC; CDR3 protein: CASSQEVLTGYDEQYF
clone size: NA; J gene: TRBJ2-7; V gene: TRBV7-8; D gene: NA; CDR3 DNA: TGTGCCAGCAGCCTACCGAGCGCCCAACCTAGGGGCGAGCAGTACTTC; CDR3 protein: CASSLPSAQPRGEQYF
clone size: NA; J gene: TRBJ1-4; V gene: TRBV6-1; D gene: TRBD1; CDR3 DNA: TGTGCCAGCAGCTTCGGACAGGGAAGGGGCAAACTGTTTTTT; CDR3 protein: CASSFGQGRGKLFF
clone size: NA; J gene: TRBJ2-5; V gene: TRBV29-1; D gene: TRBD1; CDR3 DNA: TGCAGTTCAACCGGGACAGTCCAAGAGACCCAGTACTTC; CDR3 protein: CSSTGTVQETQYF
clone size: NA; J gene: TRBJ1-1; V gene: TRBV9; D gene: NA; CDR3 DNA: TGTGCCAGCAGCGTAGGACAGCTGAACACTGAAGCTTTCTTT; CDR3 protein: CASSVGQLNTEAFF
clone size: NA; J gene: TRBJ1-3; V gene: TRBV28; D gene: NA; CDR3 DNA: TGTGCCAGCAGTTTCAGGGGACCTGGAAACACCATATATTTT; CDR3 protein: CASSFRGPGNTIYF
clone size: few; J gene: TRBJ1-4; V gene: TRBV9; D gene: NA; CDR3 DNA: TGTGCCAGCAGCGTAGGTGGGGGCTATAATGAAAAACTGTTTTTT; CDR3 protein: CASSVGGGYNEKLFF
clone size: NA; J gene: TRBJ2-6; V gene: TRBV7-2; D gene: NA; CDR3 DNA: TGTGCCAGCAGCTTAGGATGGCGGCTCTCTGGGGCCAACGTCCTGACTTTC; CDR3 protein: CASSLGWRLSGANVLTF
clone size: NA; J gene: TRBJ2-7; V gene: TRBV7-8; D gene: TRBD2; CDR3 DNA: TGTGCCAGCAGAGCCGCCACTACACTAGCGGGGGGGCCGCCTGAGGAGCAGTACTTC; CDR3 protein: CASRAATTLAGGPPEEQYF
clone size: NA; J gene: TRBJ2-3; V gene: TRBV4-2; D gene: TRBD2; CDR3 DNA: TGTGCCAGCAGGGCAAGCGGACTAGCGGGGCGAGGAGATACGCAGTATTTT; CDR3 protein: CASRASGLAGRGDTQYF
clone size: NA; J gene: TRBJ2-7; V gene: TRBV6-1; D gene: TRBD1; CDR3 DNA: TGTGCCAGCAGACACCGGGACAGCACCTACGAGCAGTACTTC; CDR3 protein: CASRHRDSTYEQYF
clone size: few; J gene: TRBJ1-3; V gene: TRBV6-5; D gene: NA; CDR3 DNA: TGTGCCAGCATGGGATCGGCGGGGGCTAACACCATATATTTT; CDR3 protein: CASMGSAGANTIYF
clone size: NA; J gene: TRBJ2-5; V gene: TRBV23-1; D gene: TRBD2; CDR3 DNA: TGCGCCAGCAGGGGACTTGAGCCCAGCGGGGGGGCCGGAGAGACCCAGTACTTC; CDR3 protein: CASRGLEPSGGAGETQYF
clone size: NA; J gene: TRBJ1-2; V gene: TRBV10-3; D gene: NA; CDR3 DNA: TGTGCCATCAGTGAACTTACAGGATTTCTCTATGGCTACACCTTC; CDR3 protein: CAISELTGFLYGYTF
clone size: NA; J gene: TRBJ1-5; V gene: TRBV6-5; D gene: NA; CDR3 DNA: TGTGCCAGCAGTGAACAGGATAGCAATCAGCCCCAGCATTTT; CDR3 protein: CASSEQDSNQPQHF
clone size: few; J gene: TRBJ2-2; V gene: TRBV7-2; D gene: NA; CDR3 DNA: TGTGCCAGCAGCCCGGCGAGACAGAACACCGGGGAGCTGTTTTTT; CDR3 protein: CASSPARQNTGELFF
clone size: few; J gene: TRBJ2-7; V gene: TRBV4-2; D gene: TRBD1; CDR3 DNA: TGTGCCAGCAGCCACGGACAGGGGCCAGACGAGCAGTACTTC; CDR3 protein: CASSHGQGPDEQYF
clone size: once; J gene: TRBJ1-5; V gene: TRBV29-1; D gene: NA; CDR3 DNA: TGCAGCGTTGGATCCGGGTCAAACAATCAGCCCCAGCATTTT; CDR3 protein: CSVGSGSNNQPQHF
clone size: NA; J gene: TRBJ2-7; V gene: TRBV7-2; D gene: TRBD1; CDR3 DNA: TGTGCCAGCAGCCAAGACAGGGGAAGAAGGATCTACGAGCAGTACTTC; CDR3 protein: CASSQDRGRRIYEQYF
clone size: few; J gene: TRBJ1-4; V gene: TRBV29-1; D gene: NA; CDR3 DNA: TGCAGCGTCCAGACAGCCCACGAAAAACTGTTTTTT; CDR3 protein: CSVQTAHEKLFF
clone size: once; J gene: TRBJ1-2; V gene: TRBV29-1; D gene: NA; CDR3 DNA: TGCAGCGTCGATAGCACGTTCTATGGCTACACCTTC; CDR3 protein: CSVDSTFYGYTF
clone size: few; J gene: TRBJ2-3; V gene: TRBV11-2; D gene: NA; CDR3 DNA: TGTGCCAGCAGCTTTCCTAGCGGCACAGATACGCAGTATTTT; CDR3 protein: CASSFPSGTDTQYF
clone size: NA; J gene: TRBJ1-4; V gene: TRBV19; D gene: NA; CDR3 DNA: TGTGCCAGTAGTAATCTCCCTAATGAAAAACTGTTTTTT; CDR3 protein: CASSNLPNEKLFF
clone size: NA; J gene: TRBJ2-3; V gene: TRBV10-3; D gene: NA; CDR3 DNA: TGTGCCATCACCGGGGGACCTGAGGGCGCAGATACGCAGTATTTT; CDR3 protein: CAITGGPEGADTQYF
clone size: NA; J gene: TRBJ1-6; V gene: TRBV7-3; D gene: TRBD1; CDR3 DNA: TGTGCCAGCAGCGAGACAGGGGGCCTTGACTATTCACCCCTCCACTTT; CDR3 protein: CASSETGGLDYSPLHF